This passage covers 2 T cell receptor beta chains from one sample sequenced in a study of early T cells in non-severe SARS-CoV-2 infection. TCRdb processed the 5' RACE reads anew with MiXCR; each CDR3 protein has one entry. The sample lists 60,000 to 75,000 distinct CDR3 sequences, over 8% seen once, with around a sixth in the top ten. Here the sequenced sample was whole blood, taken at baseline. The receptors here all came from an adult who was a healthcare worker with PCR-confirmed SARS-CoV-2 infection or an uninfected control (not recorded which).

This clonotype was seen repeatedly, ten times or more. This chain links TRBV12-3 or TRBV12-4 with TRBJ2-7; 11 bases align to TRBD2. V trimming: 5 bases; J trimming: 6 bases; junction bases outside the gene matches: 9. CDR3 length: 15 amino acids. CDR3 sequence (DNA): TGTGCCAGCAGTGCCGGGACTAGCGGACTCGGCGAGCAGTACTTC. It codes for CASSAGTSGLGEQYF.

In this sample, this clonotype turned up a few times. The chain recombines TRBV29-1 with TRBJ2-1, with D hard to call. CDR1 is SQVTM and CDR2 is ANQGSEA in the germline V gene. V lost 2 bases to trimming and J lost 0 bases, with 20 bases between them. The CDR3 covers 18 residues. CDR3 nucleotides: TGCAGCGTTGAAATGGCAGACGATCTTATGAGCTCCTACAATGAGCAGTTCTTC. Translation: CSVEMADDLMSSYNEQFF.